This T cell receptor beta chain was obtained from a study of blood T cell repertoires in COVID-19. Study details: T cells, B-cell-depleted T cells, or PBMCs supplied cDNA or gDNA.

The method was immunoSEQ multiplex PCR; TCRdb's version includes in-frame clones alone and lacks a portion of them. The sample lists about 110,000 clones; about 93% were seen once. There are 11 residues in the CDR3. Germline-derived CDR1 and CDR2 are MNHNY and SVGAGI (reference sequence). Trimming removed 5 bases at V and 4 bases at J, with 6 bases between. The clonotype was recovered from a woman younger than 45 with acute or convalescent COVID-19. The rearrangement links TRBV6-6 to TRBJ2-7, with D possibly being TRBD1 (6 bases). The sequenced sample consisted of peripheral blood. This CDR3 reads CASSTGYEQYF. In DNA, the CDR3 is TGTGCCAGCAGTACAGGGTACGAGCAGTACTTC.